This T cell receptor (beta chain) was obtained from a study of regulatory T cells in long-lasting Graves disease. The overall study: Newly diagnosed Graves' patients had under 3 months of antithyroid drugs.

To make TCR beta libraries, researchers used iRepertoire HTBI primers and Arm-PCR of CDR3 regions. TCRdb fed the multiplex PCR reads into MiXCR, producing one record per CDR3 protein. The profile shows hundreds of thousands of distinct CDR3 sequences, 16% of them singletons. This clonotype showed up many times. This sample's time point: newly diagnosed GD, antithyroid drugs for less than 3 months. The TCR library was made from RNA that had been extracted from PBMCs in TRIzol. This same sample was also taken into another study, of T cells in Graves' hyperthyroidism and ophthalmopathy. This second study says: Hyperthyroidism of Graves' type that showed no ophthalmopathy progression within 18 months was stable. Participants, patients aged 18 to 65, had newly diagnosed hyperthyroidism with a duration under 2 months. A set of HTBI primers served as the primers for a first-round RT-PCR of the TCR CDR3.

Source: peripheral blood mononuclear cells (PBMCs), taken at new diagnosis, from a patient treated with antithyroid drugs. The sequence came from a woman in her thirties with Graves disease.

The CDR3 bases are TGTGCCAGCAGACTACCCATCGGGGGACAGGGAAACATTCAGTACTTC. Translating gives CASRLPIGGQGNIQYF. The gene calls are TRBV2 and TRBJ2-4, with TRBD1 identical over 9 bases. J lost 6 bases, V lost 6 bases, and 12 bases had no gene match. Per the germline V gene, CDR1 is SNHLY and CDR2 is FYNNEI. The CDR3 runs 16 residues.